The entry below gives a single TCR beta chain sequence along with its context. Its specificity is not known. The data belong to a study of graft-versus-host responses after intestinal transplantation. Study summary: Anti-thymocyte globulin induction was given to all recipients, followed by tacrolimus and steroids for 2 to 3 years.

Only in-frame clones appear in the TCRdb table, and some are missing; sequencing was by immunoSEQ multiplex PCR. The sample yields about 88,000 clones, around 93% seen once. Overall study findings and caveats: Allografts from individuals with graft-donor T cell macrochimerism displayed high graft-versus-host to host-versus-graft clonal ratios. Researchers found GvH clones in recipient marrow, and some showed up first in ileum or blood. The highest levels of circulating GvH clones went along with early declines in HvG clones after transplant.

CDR3 size: 18 residues. V was pared by 0 bases and J by 2 bases, with 8 bases of the junction left unmatched. Germline loops: CDR1 SGHVS, CDR2 FNYEAQ. Sequencing was performed on unstimulated CD4+ T cells sorted from spleen or lymph node cells, taken before transplant. The chain uses TRBV7-6 and TRBJ2-7; 12 bases match TRBD2. The sequence was collected from a human donor who was the organ donor for an intestinal transplant. For the CDR3, the DNA is TGTGCCAGCAGCTTAGCCGCGACTAGCGGGAGTATTACCTACGAGCAGTACTTC. This encodes CASSLAATSGSITYEQYF.